This passage covers 30 T cell receptor beta chains from one sample sequenced in a study of brain T cells in children with intractable seizures. The time point denotes: blood from clinic visit 5 months post-surgery; TSC patient then seizure free. The repertoire was sequenced with immunoSEQ multiplex PCR; TCRdb's copy has only in-frame clones and lacks some. The sample includes approximately 330,000 clones, approximately 93% of them seen just once. The source material was peripheral blood, sampled approximately 5 months after surgery. The receptors derive from a boy under two years old with tuberous sclerosis and intractable seizures.

For the CDR3, the DNA is TGTGCCAGCAAGGGACAGGGGAACACCGGGGAGCTGTTTTTT. Translated, it gives CASKGQGNTGELFF. V usage is TRBV6-6 and J usage is TRBJ2-2, with 9 bases identical to TRBD1. Germline V lookup: CDR1 MNHNY, CDR2 SVGAGI (reference sequence). The V segment lost 7 bases and the J segment 1 base; nucleotides outside the gene matches: 1. The CDR3 is 14 residues long.

The V and J genes are TRBV9 and TRBJ2-1, with 8 bases lining up with TRBD1. The germline V gene has CDR1 SGDLS and CDR2 YYNGEE. J was trimmed by 0 bases and V by 0 bases; bases with no gene match: 5. The CDR3 extends over 17 amino acids. The CDR3 sequence: CASSVVGTGFSYNEQFF. DNA of the CDR3: TGTGCCAGCAGCGTAGTGGGGACAGGATTCTCCTACAATGAGCAGTTCTTC.

CDR3 sequence reads: CASSPRQESSYNEQFF. CDR3 bases: TGTGCCAGCAGCCCAAGACAGGAGAGCTCCTACAATGAGCAGTTCTTC. V usage is TRBV6-4 and J usage is TRBJ2-1; TRBD1 is a possible D gene (6 bases). This CDR3 is 16 amino acids long. V lost 6 bases and J lost 0, with 15 bases in between. Germline CDR1 reads MRHNA; CDR2 reads SNTAGT.

The gene calls are TRBV25-1 and TRBJ1-1; possible D gene TRBD1, 5 bases. The CDR3 is 13 amino acids. The V gene lost 6 bases and the J gene lost 2 bases, with 10 bases spanning the gap. The V gene's germline CDR1 is MGHDK and CDR2 SYGVNS. CDR3 residues: CASRPDTNTEAFF. DNA for the CDR3: TGTGCCAGCAGGCCGGACACTAACACTGAAGCTTTCTTT.

The CDR3 coding sequence is TGTGCCAGCAGCCCCAATCGGGAGACCCAGTACTTC. Translating it yields CASSPNRETQYF. The chain combines TRBV6-5 with TRBJ2-5; D remains unclear. Germline lookup yields CDR1 MNHEY and CDR2 SVGAGI. Trimming removed 6 bases from V and 5 bases from J, with 10 bases in between. The CDR3 consists of 12 residues.

This sequence joins TRBV2 and TRBJ1-1; D gene unclear. The CDR3 spans 11 residues. CDR1 and CDR2 from the germline V gene are SNHLY and FYNNEI. Trimming pared 3 bases from V and 12 bases from J, leaving 11 bases between. CDR3 protein: CASSDLAVTFF. DNA of the CDR3: TGTGCCAGCAGTGATCTGGCGGTGACTTTCTTT. Drawing the rest from reference TRBV2 and TRBJ1-1, the complete variable domain is EPEVTQTPSHQVTQMGQEVILRCVPISNHLYFYWYRQILGQKVEFLVSFYNNEISEKSEIFDDQFSVERPDGSNFTLKIRSTKLEDSAMYFCASSDLAVTFFGQGTRLTVV.

This chain links TRBV7-2 with TRBJ2-5, with TRBD2 matching 8 bases. CDR3 length: 14 amino acids. Germline V lookup: CDR1 SGHTA, CDR2 FQGNSA. With 1 base clipped from V and 9 bases from J, the junction kept 7 bases outside the gene matches. CDR3 region: CASSLEAGVTPQYF. The CDR3 coding sequence is TGTGCCAGCAGCTTAGAAGCGGGAGTCACCCCCCAGTACTTC.

The chain employs TRBV6-5 and TRBJ2-7; D is unclear. Germline CDR1 and CDR2: MNHEY and SVGAGI. The ends were cut back, 10 bases at V and 3 bases at J, with 13 bases in the middle. The CDR3 is 12 residues long. For the CDR3, the DNA is TGTGCCACCCAGTGGACGGTCTACGAGCAGTACTTC. It codes for CATQWTVYEQYF.

J is TRBJ1-2 and V is TRBV11-2, with 7 bases aligning to TRBD1. Trimming removed 4 bases from V and 7 bases from J; junction bases left unmatched: 3. The CDR3 is made up of 12 amino acids. Germline V gene lookup returns CDR1 SGHAT and CDR2 FQNNGV. The CDR3: CASSSGGAGYTF. The CDR3 coding sequence is TGTGCCAGCAGCTCAGGGGGAGCTGGCTACACCTTC.

There are a few counts of this clone. The J gene is TRBJ2-3, the V gene TRBV9; TRBD2 matches 12 bases. From germline, CDR1 is SGDLS and CDR2 YYNGEE. The CDR3 loop spans 19 amino acids. V was pared by 3 bases and J by 2 bases, with 13 bases of the junction left unmatched. CDR3 residues: CASSGTGLAGPGPTDTQYF. CDR3 coding DNA: TGTGCCAGCAGCGGTACGGGACTAGCGGGCCCAGGGCCCACAGATACGCAGTATTTT.

The CDR3 reads CASSSLGEQYF. The CDR3 nucleotides read TGTGCCAGCAGCTCCCTGGGCGAGCAGTACTTC. The rearrangement uses TRBV7-3 and TRBJ2-7; D gene uncertain. The CDR3 runs 11 residues. V was cut by 4 bases and J by 6 bases, with 7 bases left in between. In germline, CDR1 is SGHTA, CDR2 FQGTGA.

The chain employs TRBV6-4 and TRBJ2-1, with 7 positions matching TRBD1. The CDR3 length is 15 residues. Germline V lookup: CDR1 MRHNA, CDR2 SNTAGT. Trimming took 2 bases from V and 5 from J; bases not matched to a gene: 6. This CDR3 reads CASSDTNRGNNEQFF. The CDR3 DNA reads TGTGCCAGCAGTGACACCAACAGGGGTAACAATGAGCAGTTCTTC.

The chain couples TRBV7-6 to TRBJ2-2, with 13 bases matching TRBD2. The CDR3 covers 18 residues. Germline lookup yields CDR1 SGHVS and CDR2 FNYEAQ. V was clipped by 3 bases and J by 4 bases; unmatched bases: 8. CDR3 sequence: CASSFRGTSGVITGELFF. The CDR3 DNA reads as TGTGCCAGCAGCTTCCGGGGGACTAGCGGGGTTATCACCGGGGAGCTGTTTTTT.

V usage is TRBV30 and J usage is TRBJ2-7; 9 bases are a match to TRBD1. After removal of 3 bases from V and 5 bases from J, the junction contained 8 bases not matched to a gene. The CDR3 is 14 residues long. CDR1 GTSNPN and CDR2 SVGIG come from the germline V gene (reference sequence). CDR3 bases: TGTGCCTGGAGGCCCCGGGACAGGGTCCACGAGCAGTACTTC. Protein sequence: CAWRPRDRVHEQYF.

This chain uses TRBV30 with TRBJ2-1; no firm D call. Between the trimmed V and J ends, which lost 0 bases and 5 bases, there was a span of 14 bases. The V gene's germline CDR1 is GTSNPN and CDR2 SVGIG (reference sequence). This CDR3 region has 15 residues. The CDR3 sequence is CAWSVLEPMDNEQFF. CDR3 in DNA: TGTGCCTGGAGTGTACTGGAGCCTATGGACAATGAGCAGTTCTTC.

Comments on this clone: The junction shows a germline mismatch at one end, possibly a read error. The chain links TRBV5-8 to TRBJ1-1, with 7 bases identical to TRBD1. From germline, CDR1 is SGHTS and CDR2 YDEGEE. The CDR3 runs to 11 residues. This CDR3 is CASSPDRVIGF. Here the CDR3 DNA reads TGTGCCAGCAGCCCCGACAGGGTAATTGGCTTT.

The rearrangement links TRBV11-2 to TRBJ1-2; D remains unclear. Germline lookup yields CDR1 SGHAT and CDR2 FQNNGV. The CDR3 has 12 amino acids. Trimming left V 1 base short and J 8 bases short, with 8 bases between. CDR3 nucleotides: TGTGCCAGCAGCTTAGGAGGGCGCGGCTACACCTTC. This translates into CASSLGGRGYTF. The full variable domain, completed using reference TRBV11-2 and TRBJ1-2, is EAGVAQSPRYKIIEKRQSVAFWCNPISGHATLYWYQQILGQGPKLLIQFQNNGVVDDSQLPKDRFSAERLKGVDSTLKIQPAKLEDSAVYLCASSLGGRGYTFGSGTRLTVV.

The CDR3 here is CASSQETVSSNYGYTF. CDR3 coding DNA: TGCGCCAGCAGTCAGGAGACAGTTTCCTCTAACTATGGCTACACCTTC. The chain has TRBV23-1 and TRBJ1-2; TRBD1 might be the D (5 bases). TRBV23-1 is placed among ORFs of uncertain function. V was shortened by 3 bases and J by 0 bases, with 14 bases between the two germline ends. The CDR3 spans 16 residues.

The DNA of the CDR3 is TGCGCCAGCAGCGAACGCCTCTCGACGGGGGACACTGAAGCTTTCTTT. It codes for CASSERLSTGDTEAFF. This chain links TRBV5-1 with TRBJ1-1; TRBD1 might be the D (5 bases). This CDR3 spans 16 amino acids. In germline, CDR1 is SGHRS, CDR2 YFSETQ. V lost 4 bases and J lost 3, with 19 bases in between.

The genes are TRBV2 and TRBJ2-6, with D unclear. CDR1 and CDR2 from the germline V gene are SNHLY and FYNNEI. This CDR3 has 15 residues. Trimming took off 8 bases at V and 0 bases at J, with 11 bases between the two ends. The CDR3 bases are TGTGCCAGCGTCCTGGGCCGCTCTGGGGCCAACGTCCTGACTTTC. Translation gives CASVLGRSGANVLTF.

The chain is built from TRBV25-1 and TRBJ1-2; D is undetermined. Trimming pared 6 bases from V and 7 bases from J, leaving 15 bases between. CDR1 is MGHDK and CDR2 is SYGVNS in the germline V gene. The CDR3 extends over 13 amino acids. The CDR3 loop is CASRDGSVGGYTF. The DNA for the CDR3 is TGTGCCAGCAGGGACGGCTCCGTCGGTGGCTACACCTTC.

The rearrangement links TRBV7-9 to TRBJ1-1; D uncertain. The V and J ends lost 5 bases and 10 bases respectively, with 14 bases between them. CDR1 is SEHNR and CDR2 is FQNEAQ in the germline V gene (reference sequence). The CDR3 contains 12 residues. CDR3 DNA sequence: TGTGCCAGCAGCCTCCGACGGTTTAGAGCTTTCTTT. Protein sequence: CASSLRRFRAFF.

The CDR3 region has the DNA TGTGCCAGCAGCCCCGGGCGGCTGCGGGGGCCTAATGGCTACACCTTC. The encoded protein is CASSPGRLRGPNGYTF. The chain combines TRBV7-6 with TRBJ1-2; D perhaps matches TRBD1 (6 bases). Germline V gene data show CDR1 as SGHVS and CDR2 as FNYEAQ. The CDR3 consists of 16 residues. V lost 5 bases, J lost 6 bases, and 22 bases lay in between.

Concerning this clone itself: The same CDR3 also results from other DNA sequences found in this sample. The chain couples TRBV5-1 to TRBJ1-5; no reliable D call. Trimming took 0 bases from V and 7 from J, leaving 11 bases between them. CDR1 and CDR2 from the germline V gene are SGHRS and YFSETQ. This CDR3 comprises 14 residues. The CDR3 DNA is TGCGCCAGCAGCTTGGGTGGGGTAGGACAGCCCCAGCATTTT. It yields the protein CASSLGGVGQPQHF.

This clone was seen a single time. The chain combines TRBV25-1 with TRBJ1-1; D is perhaps TRBD1 (5 bases). Trimming took off 1 base at V and 3 bases at J, with 12 bases between the two ends. CDR1 and CDR2 (germline): MGHDK, SYGVNS. This CDR3 is built from 15 residues. CDR3 nucleotide sequence: TGTGCCAGCAGTGAATCCTGGGGCACCGACACTGAAGCTTTCTTT. This codes for CASSESWGTDTEAFF.

The chain carries TRBV6-5 and TRBJ2-7, with D hard to call. Germline values: CDR1 MNHEY, CDR2 SVGAGI. This CDR3 is built from 15 residues. Trimming stripped 4 bases from V and 2 bases from J, with 15 bases between. Here the CDR3 reads CASSCSLGSTYEQYF. DNA of the CDR3: TGTGCCAGCAGTTGCTCGTTGGGATCCACCTACGAGCAGTACTTC.

The rearrangement links TRBV24-1 to TRBJ2-1; tentatively, D is TRBD1 (6 bases). This CDR3 is 16 amino acids long. Germline loops: CDR1 KGHDR, CDR2 SFDVKD. The V gene lost 1 base and the J gene lost 2 bases, with 11 bases spanning the gap. The CDR3 coding sequence is TGTGCCACCAGTGATTTTAAGAGGGGGACCTACAATGAGCAGTTCTTC. It codes for CATSDFKRGTYNEQFF.

The chain employs TRBV6-5 and TRBJ2-3; TRBD2 matches at 11 bases. Losses at the gene ends were 6 bases for V and 1 base for J; bases not matched to a gene: 3. The CDR3 is 15 residues long. Germline loops: CDR1 MNHEY, CDR2 SVGAGI. CDR3 DNA sequence: TGTGCCAGCAGACCGGGACTAGCGGGCACAGATACGCAGTATTTT. Amino acid sequence: CASRPGLAGTDTQYF.

Worth noting for this clone: At the DNA level, this CDR3 is encoded by other sequences in the same sample as well. The chain recombines TRBV9 with TRBJ2-2, with 7 bases that match TRBD1. The CDR3 has 15 amino acids. Losses at the gene ends were 0 bases for V and 5 bases for J; bases not matched to a gene: 4. Germline CDR1 is SGDLS and CDR2 is YYNGEE. In nucleotides, the CDR3 is TGTGCCAGCAGCGTAGGAGGGGGCGCGACCGGGGAGCTGTTTTTT. Protein product: CASSVGGGATGELFF.

J is TRBJ2-2 and V is TRBV30, with 11 bases aligning to TRBD2. Germline values: CDR1 GTSNPN, CDR2 SVGIG (reference sequence). The CDR3 length is 19 residues. Unmatched junction bases numbered 14, after V lost 4 bases and J lost 1 base. CDR3 in amino acids: CAWTQKGLAGGQNTGELFF. The CDR3 nucleotides are TGTGCCTGGACTCAAAAGGGGCTAGCGGGGGGTCAGAACACCGGGGAGCTGTTTTTT. Full variable domain (missing parts from reference TRBV30 and TRBJ2-2): SQTIHQWPATLVQPVGSPLSLECTVEGTSNPNLYWYRQAAGRGLQLLFYSVGIGQISSEVPQNLSASRPQDRQFILSSKKLLLSDSGFYLCAWTQKGLAGGQNTGELFFGEGSRLTVL.